This TCR beta chain is from a study of T cells in localized non-small cell lung cancer. In regard to this clone: Its antigen remains unknown.

V lost 6 bases to trimming and J lost 4 bases; unmatched junction nucleotides: 16. In germline, CDR1 is LNHDA, CDR2 SQIVND (reference sequence). The CDR3 is made up of 18 amino acids. The study, taken as a whole, reports: With higher T cell density in blood came longer overall survival. Appearance in adjacent lung was seen for a median around 60 of the top 100 tumor clones.

Generated by immunoSEQ multiplex PCR, the TCRdb table keeps only in-frame clones and is missing some. Among about 39,000 clones listed, 75% to 85% were seen once. Source: PBMCs, taken before any cancer treatment. The V gene is TRBV19, the J gene TRBJ2-3; 10 nucleotides agree with TRBD1. The TCR originated in a woman aged 35-75 years with stage II squamous cell lung carcinoma. CDR3: CASSIFGPRDRGADTQYF. The CDR3 region has the DNA TGTGCCAGTAGCATTTTCGGGCCACGGGACAGGGGAGCAGATACGCAGTATTTT.